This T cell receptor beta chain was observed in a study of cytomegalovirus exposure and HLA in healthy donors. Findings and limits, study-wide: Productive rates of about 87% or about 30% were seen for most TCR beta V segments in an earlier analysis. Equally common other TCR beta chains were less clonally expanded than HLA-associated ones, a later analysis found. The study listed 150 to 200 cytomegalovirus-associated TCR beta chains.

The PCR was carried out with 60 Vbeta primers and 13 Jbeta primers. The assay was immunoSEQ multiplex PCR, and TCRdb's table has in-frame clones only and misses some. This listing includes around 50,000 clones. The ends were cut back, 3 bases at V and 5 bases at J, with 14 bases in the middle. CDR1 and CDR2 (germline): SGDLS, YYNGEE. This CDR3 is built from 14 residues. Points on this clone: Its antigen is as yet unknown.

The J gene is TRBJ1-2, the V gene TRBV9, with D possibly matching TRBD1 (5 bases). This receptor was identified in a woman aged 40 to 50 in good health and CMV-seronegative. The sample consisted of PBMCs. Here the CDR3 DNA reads TGTGCCAGCAGCGGCGGGACGGAGATTTATGGCTACACCTTC. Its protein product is CASSGGTEIYGYTF.